This entry concerns a single T cell receptor beta chain. Its antigen remains unknown. This CDR3 spans 17 amino acids. Trimming removed 7 bases from V and 4 bases from J; junction bases left unmatched: 10. Germline V gene data show CDR1 as SQVTM and CDR2 as ANQGSEA. TCR beta sequencing was performed on blood CD8+ and CD4+ T cells. These data are taken from a study of CD8 T cells in Susac syndrome. Study-level points and caveats: The study found that Susac CD8+ clonal expansion peaked in TEMRA cells and active patients. The TCR sequencing and HLA analysis in the study involved a relatively small number of individuals, as the study acknowledged.

An amount of RNA that ranged from roughly 0.45 to 1 ug was reverse transcribed with random hexamers. The TCR beta CDR3 was amplified by immunoSEQ multiplex PCR across 54 Vbeta, 13 Jbeta. TCRdb called the immunoSEQ multiplex PCR reads again in MiXCR, with one record for every CDR3 protein. The repertoire has 100,000 to 150,000 distinct CDR3 sequences, just under 95% of them found once; the top ten carry around 0.2%. The chain links TRBV29-1 to TRBJ2-1; 16 bases are shared with TRBD2. The sequence was collected from a human donor with Susac syndrome. Source material: CD8+ T cells from PBMCs. The DNA for the CDR3 is TGCAGCGCCGGGGGACTAGCGGGAGGGCCGCATTACAATGAGCAGTTCTTC. Its protein product is CSAGGLAGGPHYNEQFF.